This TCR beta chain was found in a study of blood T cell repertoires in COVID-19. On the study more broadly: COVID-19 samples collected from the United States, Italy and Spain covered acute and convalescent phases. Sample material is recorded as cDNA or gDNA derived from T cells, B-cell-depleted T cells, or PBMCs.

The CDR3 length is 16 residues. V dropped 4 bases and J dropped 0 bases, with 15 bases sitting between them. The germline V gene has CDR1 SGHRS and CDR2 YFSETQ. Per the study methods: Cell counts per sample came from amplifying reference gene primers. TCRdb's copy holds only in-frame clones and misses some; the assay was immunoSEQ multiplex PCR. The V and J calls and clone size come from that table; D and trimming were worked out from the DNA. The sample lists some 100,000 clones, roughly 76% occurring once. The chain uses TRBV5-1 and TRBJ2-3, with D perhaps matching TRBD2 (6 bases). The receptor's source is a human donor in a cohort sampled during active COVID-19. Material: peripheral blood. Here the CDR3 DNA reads TGCGCCAGCAGCCTTCCGAGCGGGTCTAGCACAGATACGCAGTATTTT. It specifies CASSLPSGSSTDTQYF.